What follows are 27 T cell receptor beta chains derived from one specimen sequenced in a study of T cell repertoires in cytomegalovirus infection. TCRdb re-derived calls from the reads in MiXCR, one entry per CDR3 protein. The sample consists of over 90,000 distinct CDR3 sequences, 16% of them appearing once. Material: PBMCs. Source of these receptors: a human donor in good health (CMV status not recorded). Some clones in this sample may be carry-over from other donors' samples.

V and J are TRBV20-1 and TRBJ2-5; TRBD1 might be the D (7 bases). The germline V gene has CDR1 DFQATT and CDR2 SNEGSKA (reference sequence). V lost 3 bases to trimming and J lost 0 bases, with 14 bases between them. This CDR3 contains 15 residues. This CDR3 reads CSASRRGRYQETQYF. The CDR3 DNA reads TGCAGTGCTAGTCGGAGGGGGCGGTACCAAGAGACCCAGTACTTC.

This rearrangement joins TRBV3-1 to TRBJ1-2, with TRBD1 matching over 8 bases. Germline trimming cut 4 bases from V and 3 bases from J; bases unmatched to any gene: 7. Germline assignment: CDR1 LGHDT and CDR2 YNNKEL (reference sequence). CDR3 length equals 15 residues. CDR3 amino acids: CASSPRQGPYYGYTF. CDR3 nucleotides: TGTGCCAGCAGCCCACGACAGGGGCCCTACTATGGCTACACCTTC.

This clonotype has at least ten counts. V usage is TRBV7-2 and J usage is TRBJ1-4, with a weak D call TRBD1 (6 bases). Germline loops: CDR1 SGHTA, CDR2 FQGNSA. Trimming stripped 5 bases from V and 0 bases from J, with 13 bases between. The CDR3 spans 16 residues. The DNA for the CDR3 is TGTGCCAGCAGCCCAGACAGGTTCTCAACTAATGAAAAACTGTTTTTT. Its translation is CASSPDRFSTNEKLFF.

This clonotype was picked up many times. The chain employs TRBV6-1 and TRBJ2-3; 9 bases are a match to TRBD1. The junction had 7 bases not matched to a gene; V was cut back by 6 bases and J by 6 bases. CDR1 MNHNS and CDR2 SASEGT come from the germline V gene. This CDR3 contains 14 residues. CDR3 region: CASRPGQGQDTQYF. The DNA for the CDR3 is TGTGCCAGCAGACCCGGACAGGGGCAGGATACGCAGTATTTT.

The CDR3 nucleotides read TGTGCCATCGGACGACAGGGCGCTGAAGCTTTCTTT. Protein product: CAIGRQGAEAFF. The chain couples TRBV10-3 to TRBJ1-1, with 7 bases fitting TRBD1. CDR1 ENHRY and CDR2 SYGVKD come from the germline V gene. V dropped 8 bases and J dropped 6; count of bases not matched to a gene: 6. There are 12 residues in the CDR3.

This clonotype has a handful of counts. The V call is TRBV14, the J call TRBJ1-2, with D unresolved. CDR1 SGHDN and CDR2 FVKESK come from the germline V gene. With 1 base removed from V and 8 bases from J, the gap between germline ends came to 14 bases. The CDR3 covers 14 residues. CDR3: CASSQGEGSGGYTF. CDR3 DNA: TGTGCCAGCAGCCAAGGAGAAGGCTCGGGAGGCTACACCTTC.

This clonotype was picked up a small number of times. The J gene is TRBJ2-4, the V gene TRBV2, with 11 bases identical to TRBD1. V lost 2 bases, J lost 7 bases, and 1 base stayed unmatched. CDR1 SNHLY and CDR2 FYNNEI come from the germline V gene. CDR3 length: 14 residues. The CDR3 DNA is TGTGCCAGCAGTGAATGGGACAGGGGGAACATTCAGTACTTC. Its translation: CASSEWDRGNIQYF.

This chain joins TRBV4-3 and TRBJ1-6; D unclear. V was clipped by 4 bases and J by 0 bases, with 13 bases between them. The CDR3 is made up of 17 amino acids. Germline assignment: CDR1 LGHNA and CDR2 YSLEER. The CDR3 DNA reads TGCGCCAGCAGCCCCGAGGGCAGGAGCTCCTATAATTCACCCCTCCACTTT. Protein sequence: CASSPEGRSSYNSPLHF.

This clonotype showed up just a few times. CDR3 sequence reads: CSADTGEGTDTQYF. The DNA for the CDR3 is TGCAGTGCTGATACAGGCGAAGGCACAGATACGCAGTATTTT. The J gene is TRBJ2-3, the V gene TRBV20-1, with a weak D call TRBD1 (5 bases). V gave up 5 bases and J gave up 1 base, with 13 bases separating them. CDR3 size: 14 residues. The germline CDR1 and CDR2 sequences are DFQATT and SNEGSKA (reference sequence).

This clonotype was seen at least ten times. V and J are TRBV7-3 and TRBJ1-3; maybe TRBD1 (5 bases). The CDR3 is made up of 14 amino acids. The V and J ends lost 4 bases and 8 bases respectively, with 15 bases between them. Germline assignment: CDR1 SGHTA and CDR2 FQGTGA. CDR3 loop: CASSCHSGEDTIYF. In DNA form, the CDR3 reads TGTGCCAGCAGCTGCCATTCGGGGGAGGACACCATATATTTT.

The table lists this clonotype with many counts. V is TRBV12-3 or TRBV12-4 and J is TRBJ2-7; D uncertain. The CDR3 has 13 amino acids. V was trimmed by 4 bases and J by 6 bases, leaving 13 bases between them. CDR3: CASSWLGFAEQYF. The CDR3 DNA follows: TGTGCCAGCAGTTGGTTAGGGTTCGCCGAGCAGTACTTC.

This clonotype was seen repeatedly, ten times or more. This rearrangement joins TRBV28 to TRBJ2-7; either TRBD1 or TRBD2 may supply D (5 bases each). Germline V gene lookup returns CDR1 MDHEN and CDR2 SYDVKM. This CDR3 has 16 amino acids. Trimming pared 6 bases from V and 3 bases from J, leaving 21 bases between. The CDR3, as DNA: TGTGCCAGCAGCCCGCCCACCGGGACGGTGTTCTACGAGCAGTACTTC. Amino acid sequence: CASSPPTGTVFYEQYF.

V usage is TRBV3-1 and J usage is TRBJ2-3; 13 bases are a match to TRBD2. With 3 bases clipped from V and 4 bases from J, the junction kept 13 bases outside the gene matches. The CDR3 is made up of 19 amino acids. The germline CDR1 and CDR2 sequences are LGHDT and YNNKEL (reference sequence). The CDR3 sequence: CASSHGLAGVTGGADTQYF. The CDR3 nucleotides read TGTGCCAGCAGCCACGGACTAGCGGGGGTCACAGGTGGCGCAGATACGCAGTATTTT.

The chain employs TRBV18 and TRBJ2-1; D gene uncertain. The germline gives CDR1 KGHSH, CDR2 LQKENI. The CDR3 extends over 14 amino acids. V lost 0 bases to trimming and J lost 9 bases, with 12 bases between them. The DNA for the CDR3 is TGTGCCAGCTCACCACCGGTCAGTTATCGTGAGCAGTTCTTC. It translates to CASSPPVSYREQFF.

J is TRBJ1-6 and V is TRBV5-5; no clear D gene. Trimming removed 4 bases from V and 4 bases from J, with 6 bases in between. This CDR3 is 13 amino acids long. Germline CDR1 and CDR2: SGHKS and YYEKEE (reference sequence). CDR3 nucleotide sequence: TGTGCCAGCAGCCAGACTTATAATTCACCCCTCCACTTT. Protein: CASSQTYNSPLHF. Full variable domain (missing parts from reference TRBV5-5 and TRBJ1-6): DAGVTQSPTHLIKTRGQQVTLRCSPISGHKSVSWYQQVLGQGPQFIFQYYEKEERGRGNFPDRFSARQFPNYSSELNVNALLLGDSALYLCASSQTYNSPLHFGNGTRLTVT.

J is TRBJ2-1 and V is TRBV5-1; D may be TRBD2 (6 bases). CDR3 length: 14 residues. V lost 1 base to trimming and J lost 8 bases, with 13 bases between them. Germline CDR1 is SGHRS and CDR2 is YFSETQ. The CDR3 is CASSLYGGSDEQFF. The CDR3 DNA reads TGCGCCAGCAGCTTGTATGGAGGGTCCGATGAGCAGTTCTTC.

The chain employs TRBV30 and TRBJ2-7; D is perhaps TRBD2 (6 bases). Germline CDR1 GTSNPN, CDR2 SVGIG (reference sequence). Deletions cut 7 bases from V and 0 bases from J, with 10 bases between. This CDR3 contains 12 residues. CDR3 residues: CALKGGSYEQYF. The CDR3 DNA reads as TGTGCCTTGAAGGGAGGCTCCTACGAGCAGTACTTC.

The CDR3: CASSQEKDIFYGYTF. The DNA of the CDR3 is TGCGCCAGCAGCCAAGAAAAGGATATCTTCTATGGCTACACCTTC. This sequence joins TRBV4-3 and TRBJ1-2, with D uncertain. Trimming left V 0 bases short and J 4 bases short, with 12 bases between. The CDR3 runs 15 residues. From germline, CDR1 is LGHNA and CDR2 YSLEER.

The chain employs TRBV6-2 or TRBV6-3 and TRBJ2-3; tentatively, D is TRBD2 (5 bases). This CDR3 is 12 amino acids long. The V and J ends lost 5 bases and 4 bases respectively, with 7 bases between them. Germline values: CDR1 MNHEY, CDR2 SVGEGT. DNA of the CDR3: TGTGCCAGCAGTACTAGGGCAGATACGCAGTATTTT. This codes for CASSTRADTQYF.

This chain joins TRBV12-3 or TRBV12-4 and TRBJ1-2; weak D call: TRBD1 (6 bases). The CDR3 totals 13 residues. Trimming pared 5 bases from V and 4 bases from J, leaving 11 bases between. CDR3 sequence (DNA): TGTGCCAGCAGTCGACAGGTGGGCTATGGCTACACCTTC. Translated: CASSRQVGYGYTF.

This clonotype was picked up many times. The chain employs TRBV7-9 and TRBJ2-3; TRBD1 matches at 7 bases. Germline loops: CDR1 SEHNR, CDR2 FQNEAQ (reference sequence). V trimming: 5 bases; J trimming: 0 bases; junction bases outside the gene matches: 5. This CDR3 region has 15 residues. The DNA of the CDR3 is TGTGCCAGCAGCCCAGGGACAGCTAGCACAGATACGCAGTATTTT. Its protein product is CASSPGTASTDTQYF.

This clonotype was detected only a few times. The chain is built from TRBV20-1 and TRBJ1-4, with D possibly being TRBD1 (5 bases). Trimming removed 5 bases at V and 4 bases at J, with 14 bases between. The CDR3 extends over 14 amino acids. Germline CDR1 is DFQATT and CDR2 is SNEGSKA (reference sequence). DNA for the CDR3: TGCAGTGCTCCGGGGACGCCGGGTAATGAAAAACTGTTTTTT. This sequence encodes CSAPGTPGNEKLFF.

The chain employs TRBV4-1 and TRBJ1-3; D ambiguous. Germline V lookup: CDR1 MGHRA, CDR2 YSYEKL. V shed 1 base and J shed 1 base, with 11 bases lying between them. This CDR3 has 16 residues. CDR3 sequence reads: CASSQVRTYSGNTIYF. In DNA, the CDR3 is TGCGCCAGCAGCCAAGTACGCACTTATTCTGGAAACACCATATATTTT.

This clonotype came up many times. The CDR3 here is CATSGQTLEAFF. Here the CDR3 DNA reads TGTGCCACATCGGGACAGACGCTTGAAGCTTTCTTT. The chain carries TRBV12-3 or TRBV12-4 and TRBJ1-1, with 7 bases that match TRBD1. V gave up 10 bases and J gave up 7 bases; unmatched junction bases: 9. The CDR3 is 12 amino acids.

The chain joins TRBV10-3 to TRBJ1-2; D uncertain. V was pared by 0 bases and J by 3 bases, with 14 bases between. In germline, CDR1 is ENHRY, CDR2 SYGVKD. The CDR3 sequence is 16 residues long. The CDR3: CAISESRGGQDYGYTF. CDR3 sequence (DNA): TGTGCCATCAGTGAGTCAAGAGGAGGGCAGGACTATGGCTACACCTTC.

This clonotype was seen a few times. This chain joins TRBV7-6 and TRBJ2-1, with TRBD2 matching 8 bases. Losses at the gene ends were 3 bases for V and 10 bases for J; bases not matched to a gene: 5. Germline V gene lookup returns CDR1 SGHVS and CDR2 FNYEAQ. The CDR3 has 13 residues. The DNA of the CDR3 is TGTGCCAGCAGCTTTAGCGGGGTAACCGAGCAGTTCTTC. This encodes CASSFSGVTEQFF.

Only one count was recorded for this clonotype. Since a much larger clone is just one base distant, this may be a read error. The rearrangement uses TRBV7-2 and TRBJ2-3, with a tentative D call TRBD2 (6 bases). The V gene's germline CDR1 is SGHTA and CDR2 FQGNSA. The CDR3 length is 14 residues. CDR3 nucleotide sequence: TGTGCCAGCATCTTACTCCGGGGGTCAGATACGCAGTATTTT. Translation gives CASILLRGSDTQYF. Supplemented by reference TRBV7-2 and TRBJ2-3, the full variable domain reads GAGVSQSPSNKVTEKGKDVELRCDPISGHTALYWYRQSLGQGLEFLIYFQGNSAPDKSGLPSDRFSAERTGGSVSTLTIQRTQQEDSAVYLCASILLRGSDTQYFGPGTRLTVL.